The clone carrying this TCR beta chain occurred a few times. The antigen remains undetermined. Template material for amplifying TCR beta CDR3 regions consisted of RNA transcripts. A set of HTBI primers served as the primers for a first-round RT-PCR of the TCR CDR3. TCRdb processed the multiplex PCR reads anew with MiXCR; each CDR3 protein has one entry. The table has 700,000 or so distinct CDR3 sequences, over 15% seen once. This entry comes from a study of T cells in Graves' hyperthyroidism and ophthalmopathy. Study-wide points: Blood also contained most expanded thyroid clonotypes above 0.001.

This receptor was obtained from a man younger than 35 with Graves' hyperthyroidism. What was sequenced was blood.

The CDR3 sequence: CAWGPQRTFNQPQHF. As DNA, the CDR3 is TGTGCCTGGGGACCACAACGGACCTTCAATCAGCCCCAGCATTTT. The chain uses TRBV30 and TRBJ1-5, with D hard to call. This CDR3 comprises 15 residues. Between the trimmed V and J ends, which lost 5 bases and 3 bases, there was a span of 17 bases. Germline lookup yields CDR1 GTSNPN and CDR2 SVGIG (reference sequence).